This is a list of T cell receptor beta chains from one sample in a study of beta chain features in type 1 diabetes. Sequenced by immunoSEQ multiplex PCR; TCRdb stores in-frame clones only, minus some. The repertoire has hundreds of thousands of clones, around a sixth of them found once; the top ten carry around 0.095%. The sample taken for sequencing was naive CD4+ T cells from blood. The origin of the receptors is a man between 18 and 29 years old in good health. Each CDR3 is given with its conserved first and last residue. Each record gives: D gene, clone size, V gene, J gene, CDR3 DNA, CDR3 protein. A D gene is named only where the DNA matches it firmly. Rows may omit the clone size; those that give it use once, few, many or a size class.

D: TRBD1; size: .; V: TRBV23-1; J: TRBJ1-1; DNA: TGCGCCAGCAGTCAATCGTACCCGACAGGGTTGGGAGCTTTCTTT; CDR3: CASSQSYPTGLGAFF
D: .; size: .; V: TRBV18; J: TRBJ2-5; DNA: TGTGCCAGCTCACCAAGTACGGGGCGAGAGACCCAGTACTTC; CDR3: CASSPSTGRETQYF
D: TRBD2; size: few; V: TRBV7-9; J: TRBJ2-7; DNA: TGTGCCAGCAGCCCCAGACTAGCGGGAGGGGGCTACGAGCAGTACTTC; CDR3: CASSPRLAGGGYEQYF
D: .; size: .; V: TRBV19; J: TRBJ2-5; DNA: TGTGCCAGTACCCAGGTCGTAGGTGAGACCCAGTACTTC; CDR3: CASTQVVGETQYF
D: .; size: few; V: TRBV9; J: TRBJ2-7; DNA: TGTGCCAGCAGCGTAGGAGCCTTCAGGGACGAGCAGTACTTC; CDR3: CASSVGAFRDEQYF
D: .; size: .; V: TRBV19; J: TRBJ1-5; DNA: TGTGCCAGTAGTATCCTAAGCTGGGGCAAACAGCCCCAGCATTTT; CDR3: CASSILSWGKQPQHF
D: .; size: .; V: TRBV4-2; J: TRBJ1-2; DNA: TGTGCCAGCAGCCCGGAGCACAGAGGAAGCTATGGCTACACCTTC; CDR3: CASSPEHRGSYGYTF
D: .; size: few; V: TRBV9; J: TRBJ2-3; DNA: TGTGCCAGCAGCGTAGAGGTACTAGCCCAGCAGTATTTT; CDR3: CASSVEVLAQQYF
D: .; size: .; V: TRBV21-1; J: TRBJ2-7; DNA: TGTGCCAGCAGCAAAGGGAGGGGGGCGAGGTACTTC; CDR3: CASSKGRGARYF
D: .; size: .; V: TRBV28; J: TRBJ2-5; DNA: TGTGCCAGCAGTTTACCCGGACAGACACAAGAGACCCAGTACTTC; CDR3: CASSLPGQTQETQYF
D: .; size: few; V: TRBV28; J: TRBJ1-6; DNA: TGTGCCAGCACCTCTATACAGGGATTAAATTCACCCCTCCACTTT; CDR3: CASTSIQGLNSPLHF
D: TRBD2; size: few; V: TRBV28; J: TRBJ2-3; DNA: TGTGCCAGTCGGGGTAGCGGGAGTGGAGATACGCAGTATTTT; CDR3: CASRGSGSGDTQYF
D: .; size: few; V: TRBV5-1; J: TRBJ2-7; DNA: TGCGCCAGCAGCTTGGAGGCAGGGTTCTACGAGCAGTACTTC; CDR3: CASSLEAGFYEQYF
D: .; size: few; V: TRBV2; J: TRBJ1-5; DNA: TGTGCCAGCAATCAGGGGCTGGGCAATCAGCCCCAGCATTTT; CDR3: CASNQGLGNQPQHF
D: .; size: .; V: TRBV11-2; J: TRBJ1-1; DNA: TGTGCCAGCACCCATCTAATGAACACTGAAGCTTTCTTT; CDR3: CASTHLMNTEAFF
D: TRBD1; size: .; V: TRBV4-1; J: TRBJ2-2; DNA: TGCGCCAGCAGCCATAGGACAGGGCGGACCGGGGAGCTGTTTTTT; CDR3: CASSHRTGRTGELFF
D: .; size: few; V: TRBV5-1; J: TRBJ1-2; DNA: TGCGCCAGCAGCTTGGACGGCAGGGGCTATGGCTACACCTTC; CDR3: CASSLDGRGYGYTF
D: .; size: .; V: TRBV30; J: TRBJ2-5; DNA: TGTGCCTGGAGCTCCGGAATATCGGAGACCCAGTACTTC; CDR3: CAWSSGISETQYF
D: TRBD1; size: .; V: TRBV18; J: TRBJ1-6; DNA: TGTGCCAGCTCACCGGGACAGGGGACTTCACCCCTCCACTTT; CDR3: CASSPGQGTSPLHF
D: .; size: few; V: TRBV25-1; J: TRBJ2-1; DNA: TGTGCCAGCAGTGAAGGGGCGTATTGGTCCGATGAGCAGTTCTTC; CDR3: CASSEGAYWSDEQFF
D: .; size: many; V: TRBV28; J: TRBJ2-1; DNA: TGTGCCAGCAGTCCGATCGGGCCGTTAGATGAGCAGTTCTTC; CDR3: CASSPIGPLDEQFF
D: .; size: few; V: TRBV11-2; J: TRBJ2-7; DNA: TGTGCCAGCAGCCCGCGGGCGCAGTCTTACTACGAGCAGTACTTC; CDR3: CASSPRAQSYYEQYF
D: TRBD1; size: once; V: TRBV28; J: TRBJ2-3; DNA: TGTGCCAGCAGCTCCGTAGGGGGCCCAAGCACAGATACGCAGTATTTT; CDR3: CASSSVGGPSTDTQYF
D: .; size: .; V: TRBV18; J: TRBJ2-5; DNA: TGTGCCAGCTCACCAACGGCGATACAAGAGACCCAGTACTTC; CDR3: CASSPTAIQETQYF
D: .; size: few; V: TRBV5-1; J: TRBJ1-1; DNA: TGCGCCAGCAGCTTGAATACAGTGAACACTGAAGCTTTCTTT; CDR3: CASSLNTVNTEAFF